These 17 T cell receptor beta chains share one sample of origin, sequenced in a study of blood T cells in healthy people across ages. A sample-barcoded 5' primer and a J-beta primer mix were used in a second PCR of about 7 to 11 cycles. A single record per CDR3 protein comes from TCRdb applying MiXCR to the 5' RACE reads. The top ten clones hold about 2.9% of a sample with approximately 780,000 distinct CDR3 sequences, more than 25% of them seen once. The data also belong to a second study, concerning T cells of mothers and their children.

The sample taken for sequencing was blood. Every receptor here comes from a boy between 10 and 17 years old in good health.

The V call is TRBV29-1, the J call TRBJ2-1; tentative D call: TRBD2 (6 bases). This CDR3 region has 11 residues. The V end was cut by 5 bases, the J end by 15 bases, with 17 bases between. CDR1 is SQVTM, CDR2 ANQGSEA, per germline. CDR3 sequence reads: CSVRWTEGPFF. For the CDR3, the DNA is TGCAGCGTTAGGTGGACGGAGGGGCCGTTCTTC.

This clonotype appeared a few times. The V and J genes are TRBV28 and TRBJ2-2; maybe TRBD2 (6 bases). Trimming shortened V by 6 bases and J by 1 base, and 12 bases separated the two germline ends. The CDR3 loop spans 15 amino acids. Looked up from germline, CDR1 is MDHEN and CDR2 is SYDVKM. CDR3 bases: TGTGCCAGCAGCCCAGACGGGGGGAACACCGGGGAGCTGTTTTTT. Its translation: CASSPDGGNTGELFF.

The V and J genes are TRBV12-5 and TRBJ1-5; 12 bases agree with TRBD1. CDR3 length: 16 residues. With 8 bases clipped from V and 2 bases from J, the junction kept 7 bases outside the gene matches. Germline V gene data show CDR1 as LGHNT and CDR2 as FRNRAP. The CDR3 loop is CASLWGTGGGNQPQHF. The DNA for the CDR3 is TGTGCTAGTTTATGGGGGACAGGGGGCGGCAATCAGCCCCAGCATTTT.

This clonotype was detected only a few times. The chain employs TRBV20-1 and TRBJ1-1; 9 nucleotides align to TRBD1. The ends lost 3 bases at V and 4 bases at J; junction bases unmatched: 9. In germline, CDR1 is DFQATT, CDR2 SNEGSKA (reference sequence). This CDR3 contains 15 residues. In DNA, the CDR3 is TGCAGTGCTAGGGGTTCCGGGACAGGGCCCACTGAAGCTTTCTTT. Its protein is CSARGSGTGPTEAFF.

This sequence joins TRBV21-1 and TRBJ1-2. TRBV21-1 is deemed a pseudogene. The CDR3 loop spans 13 amino acids. CDR3 nucleotide sequence: TGTGCCAGCAGCAAAGAGGGAGTAGCAGGCTACACCTTC. This codes for CASSKEGVAGYTF.

The chain uses TRBV5-1 and TRBJ2-1; D remains unclear. This CDR3 is 14 amino acids long. The V end was cut by 6 bases, the J end by 1 base, with 11 bases between. The germline gives CDR1 SGHRS, CDR2 YFSETQ. The CDR3 DNA follows: TGCGCCAGCATCCCGCTGAGGTCCTACAATGAGCAGTTCTTC. Its translation is CASIPLRSYNEQFF.

The chain joins TRBV28 to TRBJ2-7; a weak D match, TRBD2 (5 bases). The CDR3 runs to 13 residues. Trimming pared 6 bases from V and 3 bases from J, leaving 12 bases between. Germline CDR1 and CDR2: MDHEN and SYDVKM. CDR3 nucleotide sequence: TGTGCCAGCAGGACACTAGGATTCTACGAGCAGTACTTC. Translating gives CASRTLGFYEQYF.

This clonotype has just a few counts. The gene calls are TRBV3-1 and TRBJ2-2; TRBD2 agrees at 8 bases. The J segment lost 0 bases and the V segment lost 4 bases, leaving 1 base of the junction unmatched. Germline-derived CDR1 and CDR2 are LGHDT and YNNKEL (reference sequence). The CDR3 covers 15 residues. The CDR3 DNA reads TGTGCCAGCAGCCGCGGGGGGCCGAACACCGGGGAGCTGTTTTTT. Its protein is CASSRGGPNTGELFF. Variable domain in full (rest from reference TRBV3-1 and TRBJ2-2): DTAVSQTPKYLVTQMGNDKSIKCEQNLGHDTMYWYKQDSKKFLKIMFSYNNKELIINETVPNRFSPKSPDKAHLNLHINSLELGDSAVYFCASSRGGPNTGELFFGEGSRLTVL.

This clonotype was counted between two and nine times. The chain recombines TRBV5-1 with TRBJ2-5; D is uncertain. The V end was cut by 5 bases, the J end by 5 bases, with 7 bases between. CDR1 is SGHRS, CDR2 YFSETQ, per germline. CDR3 size: 11 residues. Here the CDR3 DNA reads TGCGCCAGCAGACTGAAGGAGACCCAGTACTTC. Translated, it gives CASRLKETQYF.

This clonotype was counted between two and nine times. The chain is built from TRBV20-1 and TRBJ2-2; D may be TRBD1 (5 bases). This CDR3 has 13 residues. CDR1 and CDR2 (germline): DFQATT, SNEGSKA (reference sequence). V was pared by 7 bases and J by 2 bases, with 11 bases between. Here the CDR3 reads CSVLRENTGELFF. CDR3 sequence (DNA): TGCAGTGTGCTCAGGGAAAACACCGGGGAGCTGTTTTTT.

The chain combines TRBV29-1 with TRBJ1-1, with TRBD1 matching over 7 bases. This CDR3 is built from 13 residues. From germline, CDR1 is SQVTM and CDR2 ANQGSEA. With V trimmed by 5 bases and J by 3 bases, 6 bases remained unmatched. The CDR3 loop reads CSVWGTVDTEAFF. The CDR3 region has the DNA TGCAGCGTTTGGGGGACAGTCGACACTGAAGCTTTCTTT. The variable domain in full, with the rest retrieved from reference TRBV29-1 and TRBJ1-1, is SAVISQKPSRDICQRGTSLTIQCQVDSQVTMMFWYRQQPGQSLTLIATANQGSEATYESGFVIDKFPISRPNLTFSTLTVSNMSPEDSSIYLCSVWGTVDTEAFFGQGTRLTVV.

The chain recombines TRBV7-9 with TRBJ2-7, with 10 bases that match TRBD1. Germline CDR1 SEHNR, CDR2 FQNEAQ (reference sequence). Trimming at V came to 8 bases and at J to 5 bases, leaving 9 bases not matched to a gene. This CDR3 spans 14 amino acids. CDR3 DNA: TGTGCCAGCGCCCCCCGGGACAGGGGAGACGAGCAGTACTTC. Its translation: CASAPRDRGDEQYF.

The rearrangement uses TRBV10-3 and TRBJ2-5, with unresolved D. The J call is in doubt because the DNA end fits TRBJ2-7 better. The CDR3 runs 14 residues. Looked up from germline, CDR1 is ENHRY and CDR2 is SYGVKD. CDR3 nucleotides: TGTGCCATCAGTGAGTCCGAGTTCTCCTACGAGCAGTACTTC. This translates into CAISESEFSYEQYF.

This clonotype appeared once. The rearrangement joins TRBV5-1 to TRBJ2-5, with a tentative D call TRBD2 (5 bases). Trimming stripped 4 bases from V and 5 bases from J, with 18 bases between. There are 15 residues in the CDR3. Germline values: CDR1 SGHRS, CDR2 YFSETQ. The CDR3 nucleotides read TGCGCCAGCAGCCAGAGCGCCCGGGATCGGGAGACCCAGTACTTC. Residues: CASSQSARDRETQYF.

The J gene is TRBJ2-3, the V gene TRBV11-2, with TRBD2 matching over 15 bases. Trimming at V came to 5 bases and at J to 7 bases, leaving 4 bases not matched to a gene. CDR1 and CDR2 from the germline V gene are SGHAT and FQNNGV. CDR3 size: 15 residues. This CDR3 reads CASSRTSGGGNTQYF. The CDR3 DNA follows: TGTGCCAGCAGCCGGACTAGCGGGGGGGGTAATACGCAGTATTTT.

The chain links TRBV2 to TRBJ2-5; 7 bases are a match to TRBD1. CDR3 length: 18 amino acids. Losses at the gene ends were 4 bases for V and 4 bases for J; bases not matched to a gene: 18. Germline V gives CDR1 SNHLY, CDR2 FYNNEI. In DNA form, the CDR3 reads TGTGCCAGCAGTGTTAGTGTTAGACCGGGACAGACCAGAGAGACCCAGTACTTC. Its translation is CASSVSVRPGQTRETQYF.

A few counts support this clonotype. The rearrangement links TRBV5-1 to TRBJ1-2; 8 bases map to TRBD1. The junction had 12 bases not matched to a gene; V was cut back by 4 bases and J by 4 bases. The CDR3 sequence is 16 residues long. Germline CDR1 reads SGHRS; CDR2 reads YFSETQ. Written as DNA, the CDR3 is TGCGCCAGCAGCGTAGGACAGGGAAACCGCGGCTATGGCTACACCTTC. Amino acids: CASSVGQGNRGYGYTF.